This T cell receptor beta chain was documented in a study of CD8 T cells in Susac syndrome. Study findings and constraints: The authors acknowledged that their TCR sequencing and HLA analysis involved a relatively small number of individuals.

The CDR3 is 14 residues long. Trimming cost V 6 bases and J 7 bases, with 16 bases left between them. Random hexamers primed reverse transcription of about 0.45 to 1 ug RNA. TCRdb analysed the immunoSEQ multiplex PCR reads with MiXCR anew, one entry per CDR3 protein. The sample includes roughly 200,000 distinct CDR3 sequences, less than 95% of them seen just once. A remark on this clonotype: The antigen is unknown.

Sequencing was performed on CD4+ T cells from PBMCs. The rearrangement joins TRBV12-3 or TRBV12-4 to TRBJ1-5; D is uncertain. The receptor comes from a human donor in good health. The CDR3 DNA reads TGTGCCAGCAGCCCGGACCCCTCGGGACAGCCCCAGCATTTT. Its protein product is CASSPDPSGQPQHF.